The 22 T cell receptor beta chains listed next were all sequenced from one sample in a study of T cells expressing NK-cell markers. TCRdb reworked the 5' RACE reads into one entry per CDR3 protein, no DNA. This repertoire includes over 100,000 distinct CDR3 sequences. The specimen was blood T cells: a sorted CD56 or NKG2C T cell subset, CD4+ or CD8+ T cells, or bulk PBMC T cells (not recorded which). The receptor set was obtained from a woman between 18 and 69 years old in good health.

The CDR3 loop reads CASSFSGGHNEQFF. This rearrangement joins TRBV5-4 to TRBJ2-1; TCRdb gives TRBD2 as the D gene, but with no DNA this cannot be confirmed. Germline V gene lookup returns CDR1 SGHNT and CDR2 YYREEE (reference sequence). The CDR3 length is 14 residues.

The gene calls are TRBV9 and TRBJ2-5; the D gene TCRdb calls, TRBD1, cannot be checked with no DNA. CDR3 length: 16 residues. Germline values: CDR1 SGDLS, CDR2 YYNGEE. This CDR3 reads CASNSGAGGEPETQYF.

The CDR3 is CASSYTGWGGAHNEQFF. V gene TRBV6-5 combines with J gene TRBJ2-1; TCRdb lists TRBD1, though no DNA is available to test this call. This CDR3 comprises 17 residues. Germline CDR1 reads MNHEY; CDR2 reads SVGAGI.

The chain couples TRBV28 to TRBJ2-1; TCRdb's D call of TRBD1 is untestable without DNA. Germline CDR1 and CDR2: MDHEN and SYDVKM. The CDR3 sequence is 16 residues long. CDR3: CASSFPPAGGYNEQFF.

The V call is TRBV19, the J call TRBJ2-7. Germline CDR1 and CDR2: LNHDA and SQIVND (reference sequence). This CDR3 contains 12 residues. Here the CDR3 reads CASSTNSYEQYF.

The chain joins TRBV19 to TRBJ2-5; TCRdb selects TRBD2, and the lack of DNA leaves this call unchecked. The CDR3 totals 19 residues. Germline CDR1 and CDR2: LNHDA and SQIVND (reference sequence). The CDR3 reads CASSALLAGVPGGQETQYF.

The rearrangement links TRBV27 to TRBJ2-4; TCRdb gives TRBD1 as the D gene, but with no DNA this cannot be confirmed. Germline assignment: CDR1 MNHEY and CDR2 SMNVEV (reference sequence). CDR3 size: 12 residues. The CDR3 loop is CASSPGQGNQYF.

The chain recombines TRBV4-1 with TRBJ1-1. The CDR3 runs to 13 residues. Germline V CDR1 and CDR2: MGHRA, YSYEKL. The CDR3 here is CASSQGQNTEAFF.

V usage is TRBV20-1 and J usage is TRBJ2-3; TCRdb's D gene call, TRBD1, goes unchecked for lack of DNA. From germline, CDR1 is DFQATT and CDR2 SNEGSKA (reference sequence). The CDR3 runs 14 residues. CDR3 sequence reads: CSAYTSGEPDTQYF.

The CDR3 loop reads CSVDEGWNTGELFF. This chain connects TRBV29-1 to TRBJ2-2. The germline V gene encodes CDR1 SQVTM and CDR2 ANQGSEA. There are 14 residues in the CDR3.

The V gene is TRBV7-3, the J gene TRBJ1-1; the TCRdb call, TRBD1, lacks DNA for checking. The germline gives CDR1 SGHTA, CDR2 FQGTGA. The CDR3 runs to 15 residues. CDR3 sequence reads: CASSLTAGVGTEAFF.

This sequence joins TRBV12-3 or TRBV12-4 and TRBJ1-5. This CDR3 is 15 amino acids long. The CDR3 spells CASTESGNSNQPQHF.

V gene TRBV20-1 combines with J gene TRBJ2-3; TCRdb's D gene call, TRBD1, goes unchecked for lack of DNA. Germline lookup yields CDR1 DFQATT and CDR2 SNEGSKA (reference sequence). This CDR3 spans 16 amino acids. CDR3 amino acids: CSARRPGAGVEDTQYF.

The rearrangement links TRBV12-3 or TRBV12-4 to TRBJ2-3; absent DNA, TCRdb's TRBD1 call cannot be checked. The CDR3 is 16 amino acids. The CDR3 loop is CASSRTGQEDTDTQYF.

This chain joins TRBV2 and TRBJ1-4. The CDR3 is 15 residues long. The germline gives CDR1 SNHLY, CDR2 FYNNEI. The CDR3 reads CASSEALWMSEKLFF.

This sequence joins TRBV29-1 and TRBJ2-3. CDR1 and CDR2 from the germline V gene are SQVTM and ANQGSEA. This CDR3 is built from 13 residues. The CDR3: CSVEGVSTDTQYF.

J is TRBJ1-6 and V is TRBV7-9; TCRdb indicates TRBD1, and absent DNA this call remains unverified. Germline V gene sequence: CDR1 SEHNR, CDR2 FQNEAQ (reference sequence). The CDR3 totals 14 residues. CDR3 amino acids: CASSLGQGFTPLHF.

The CDR3: CASNLADWGYGYTF. J is TRBJ1-2 and V is TRBV7-2; the D call from TCRdb, TRBD1, cannot be confirmed without DNA. Germline V gene data show CDR1 as SGHTA and CDR2 as FQGNSA. The length of the CDR3 is 14 residues. Based on the CDR3 plus reference TRBV7-2 and TRBJ1-2, the full variable domain is GAGVSQSPSNKVTEKGKDVELRCDPISGHTALYWYRQSLGQGLEFLIYFQGNSAPDKSGLPSDRFSAERTGGSVSTLTIQRTQQEDSAVYLCASNLADWGYGYTFGSGTRLTVV.

The chain recombines TRBV29-1 with TRBJ2-2. The germline V gene has CDR1 SQVTM and CDR2 ANQGSEA. The CDR3 spans 12 residues. The CDR3: CSGSSNTGELFF.

The chain recombines TRBV5-1 with TRBJ1-2; TCRdb proposes TRBD1, but this gene call is untestable without DNA. Germline V gene lookup returns CDR1 SGHRS and CDR2 YFSETQ. This CDR3 is built from 14 residues. The CDR3 loop is CASSLAGDIYGYTF.

This chain joins TRBV7-9 and TRBJ2-7; TCRdb gives TRBD1 as the D gene, but with no DNA this cannot be confirmed. Germline V CDR1 and CDR2: SEHNR, FQNEAQ (reference sequence). The CDR3 is made up of 16 amino acids. CDR3 loop: CASSFGTGTGLYEQYF.

The rearrangement links TRBV5-4 to TRBJ2-5. Looked up from germline, CDR1 is SGHNT and CDR2 is YYREEE (reference sequence). The CDR3 runs 12 residues. The CDR3 spells CASSLEGETQYF.